These 22 T cell receptor beta chains came from one sample sequenced in a study of CD4 T cells in relation to SARS-CoV-2 and coronaviruses (dated by TCRdb to the early 2020s). These TCRs are of unknown antigen specificity. Libraries were prepared through the immunoSEQ multiplex PCR assay. TCRdb carries this immuneACCESS record with in-frame sequences only. Its versions omit some clonotypes, under half of them owing to an unresolved V gene in the studies checked, with the rest unexplained. The sample data list tens of thousands of clones, and roughly 73% of these were observed just once. The top ten constitute roughly 20% of the sample. Sequencing was carried out using memory CD4+ T cells from PBMCs, cultured in vitro. Sample cell subset or site, as interpreted from the label and publication: memory (non-naive) CD4+ T cells. The receptors come from an adult with COVID-19.

This clone appeared a few times. The chain combines TRBV30 with TRBJ2-7; D call uncertain. The CDR3 totals 12 residues. With 2 bases removed from V and 6 bases from J, the gap between germline ends came to 11 bases. Germline CDR1 is GTSNPN and CDR2 is SVGIG (reference sequence). The CDR3 is CAWSPRFGEQYF. DNA of the CDR3: TGTGCCTGGAGTCCACGGTTCGGCGAGCAGTACTTC.

V and J are TRBV18 and TRBJ2-2; the D is unclear. V was shortened by 5 bases and J by 0 bases, with 10 bases between the two germline ends. The CDR3 spans 15 residues. Germline CDR1 reads KGHSH; CDR2 reads LQKENI. This CDR3 reads CASSSDLANTGELFF. CDR3 nucleotides: TGTGCCAGCTCATCCGACTTAGCGAACACCGGGGAGCTGTTTTTT.

The rearrangement joins TRBV7-8 to TRBJ2-5; D is uncertain. Germline values: CDR1 SGHVS, CDR2 FQNEAQ. The CDR3 contains 12 residues. The ends were cut back, 4 bases at V and 1 base at J, with 4 bases in the middle. The CDR3: CASSYPQETQYF. The CDR3 DNA reads as TGTGCCAGCAGCTATCCCCAAGAGACCCAGTACTTC.

J is TRBJ2-5 and V is TRBV27; 10 bases map to TRBD2. The CDR3 sequence is 15 residues long. Losses at the gene ends were 5 bases for V and 9 bases for J; bases not matched to a gene: 12. Germline V gene data show CDR1 as MNHEY and CDR2 as SMNVEV (reference sequence). CDR3 sequence reads: CASSIRTSGLSAQYF. Written as DNA, the CDR3 is TGTGCCAGCAGTATAAGGACTAGCGGCCTCTCGGCCCAGTACTTC.

This chain joins TRBV5-6 and TRBJ2-7, with 11 bases aligning to TRBD2. In germline, CDR1 is SGHDT, CDR2 YYEEEE. This CDR3 is built from 14 residues. Trimming took 0 bases from V and 6 from J; bases not matched to a gene: 2. The CDR3 sequence is CASSLVGTSGEQYF. In nucleotides, the CDR3 is TGTGCCAGCAGCTTGGTAGGGACTAGCGGCGAGCAGTACTTC.

The chain links TRBV6-2 or TRBV6-3 to TRBJ1-1, with unresolved D. This CDR3 comprises 13 residues. Trimming took 3 bases from V and 3 from J, leaving 8 bases between them. Germline V gene data show CDR1 as MNHEY and CDR2 as SVGEGT. The CDR3 DNA sequence: TGTGCCAGCAGTTATCGTACGGACACTGAAGCTTTCTTT. Translating gives CASSYRTDTEAFF.

The chain combines TRBV7-9 with TRBJ2-5; 8 positions match TRBD1. The CDR3 is made up of 15 amino acids. Germline CDR1 is SEHNR and CDR2 is FQNEAQ (reference sequence). After removal of 5 bases from V and 2 bases from J, the junction contained 7 bases not matched to a gene. The CDR3 reads CASSTRDRRQETQYF. CDR3 DNA: TGTGCCAGCAGCACCAGGGACAGGCGGCAAGAGACCCAGTACTTC. The whole variable domain, remainder taken from reference TRBV7-9 and TRBJ2-5, is DTGVSQNPRHKITKRGQNVTFRCDPISEHNRLYWYRQTLGQGPEFLTYFQNEAQLEKSRLLSDRFSAERPKGSFSTLEIQRTEQGDSAMYLCASSTRDRRQETQYFGPGTRLLVL.

The rearrangement links TRBV9 to TRBJ2-7; 8 bases map to TRBD2. With V trimmed by 0 bases and J by 0 bases, 2 bases remained unmatched. The CDR3 is 15 amino acids. Per germline, CDR1 SGDLS and CDR2 YYNGEE. For the CDR3, the DNA is TGTGCCAGCAGCGTAGACGGGAGGGCCTCCTACGAGCAGTACTTC. Translation gives CASSVDGRASYEQYF.

The chain employs TRBV28 and TRBJ2-3, with no clear D. This CDR3 is 16 amino acids long. V was pared by 5 bases and J by 1 base, with 16 bases between. Germline CDR1 MDHEN, CDR2 SYDVKM. The DNA of the CDR3 is TGTGCCAGCAGTCCCAACGGGCGGCGACGCACAGATACGCAGTATTTT. Translated: CASSPNGRRRTDTQYF.

This clone occurred once. V and J are TRBV5-6 and TRBJ2-1, with D unresolved. The ends were cut back, 2 bases at V and 1 base at J, with 7 bases in the middle. This CDR3 has 14 amino acids. CDR1 and CDR2 (germline): SGHDT, YYEEEE. The CDR3 nucleotides read TGTGCCAGCAGCTTTACGGGTTCCTACAATGAGCAGTTCTTC. This encodes CASSFTGSYNEQFF.

This clone occurred once. The V and J genes are TRBV7-2 and TRBJ2-2, with D possibly TRBD2 on 5 matching bases. Trimming left V 8 bases short and J 7 bases short, with 14 bases between. The CDR3 loop spans 13 amino acids. The V gene's germline CDR1 is SGHTA and CDR2 FQGNSA. This chain's CDR3 is CASGQRDDGELFF. Here the CDR3 DNA reads TGTGCCAGCGGCCAGAGGGATGACGGGGAGCTGTTTTTT.

This chain uses TRBV27 with TRBJ2-1; 10 nucleotides line up with TRBD2. V dropped 3 bases and J dropped 8; count of bases not matched to a gene: 7. CDR3 length equals 15 residues. Germline V gene sequence: CDR1 MNHEY, CDR2 SMNVEV (reference sequence). CDR3 in amino acids: CASSLGTSVGDEQFF. The CDR3 DNA follows: TGTGCCAGCAGTTTGGGGACTAGCGTGGGAGATGAGCAGTTCTTC.

This rearrangement joins TRBV10-3 to TRBJ2-3; 10 bases are a match to TRBD2. The junction had 16 bases not matched to a gene; V was cut back by 10 bases and J by 0 bases. Germline assignment: CDR1 ENHRY and CDR2 SYGVKD. The CDR3 is made up of 18 amino acids. The CDR3 spells CATRRASGRETSTDTQYF. CDR3 DNA: TGTGCCACAAGAAGGGCTAGCGGGAGAGAAACTAGCACAGATACGCAGTATTTT.

The V gene is TRBV20-1, the J gene TRBJ2-2, with D perhaps matching TRBD2 (5 bases). Trimming took 3 bases from V and 6 from J, leaving 11 bases between them. The CDR3 contains 13 residues. Germline V CDR1 and CDR2: DFQATT, SNEGSKA (reference sequence). CDR3 nucleotide sequence: TGCAGTGCTAGTGAGGGAGAGGCCGGGGAGCTGTTTTTT. The encoded protein is CSASEGEAGELFF.

The V call is TRBV3-1 (or the pseudogene TRBV3-2), the J call TRBJ1-2; 8 bases fit TRBD1. V trimming: 1 base; J trimming: 4 bases; junction bases outside the gene matches: 8. CDR1 LGHDT and CDR2 YNNKEL come from the germline V gene (reference sequence). The CDR3 is 16 amino acids. CDR3 region: CASSQVQGAHGYGYTF. The CDR3 nucleotides read TGTGCCAGCAGCCAAGTTCAGGGGGCCCATGGCTATGGCTACACCTTC.

The rearrangement links TRBV2 to TRBJ2-3; TRBD1 or TRBD2 may be the D gene (6 bases each). Germline CDR1 reads SNHLY; CDR2 reads FYNNEI. The CDR3 contains 14 residues. The V end lost 3 bases, the J end lost 4 bases, and 11 bases lay between the germline ends. CDR3 nucleotide sequence: TGTGCCAGCAGTGATGGGGGGCCCGCAGATACGCAGTATTTT. Its protein product is CASSDGGPADTQYF. The variable domain in full, with the rest retrieved from reference TRBV2 and TRBJ2-3, is EPEVTQTPSHQVTQMGQEVILRCVPISNHLYFYWYRQILGQKVEFLVSFYNNEISEKSEIFDDQFSVERPDGSNFTLKIRSTKLEDSAMYFCASSDGGPADTQYFGPGTRLTVL.

The V and J genes are TRBV13 and TRBJ2-2; 10 positions agree with TRBD2. This CDR3 spans 17 amino acids. Germline V gene lookup returns CDR1 PRHDT and CDR2 FYEKMQ (reference sequence). V lost 5 bases, J lost 2 bases, and 8 bases stayed unmatched. CDR3 DNA: TGTGCCAGCAGCCCAAGAACTAGCGGGGTTAACACCGGGGAGCTGTTTTTT. Translating gives CASSPRTSGVNTGELFF.

The gene calls are TRBV21-1 and TRBJ2-2; TRBD1, as called in the table, went unchecked against the DNA. TRBV21-1 is a listed pseudogene. This CDR3 has 20 residues. CDR3 sequence: CASSTSGQTRTGHNTGELFF. As DNA, the CDR3 is TGTGCCAGCAGCACCTCCGGGCAAACCCGGACAGGTCATAACACCGGGGAGCTGTTTTTT.

V and J are TRBV5-1 and TRBJ2-5; D may correspond to TRBD1 or TRBD2 (5 bases each). Trimming shortened V by 5 bases and J by 5 bases, and 31 bases separated the two germline ends. The CDR3 consists of 19 residues. Germline CDR1 reads SGHRS; CDR2 reads YFSETQ. The CDR3 DNA is TGCGCCAGCAGTTTTGGCATATCGGGGCTCCAGAGCGTGTTTGAGACCCAGTACTTC. This sequence encodes CASSFGISGLQSVFETQYF. Filled out from reference TRBV5-1 and TRBJ2-5, the complete variable domain reads KAGVTQTPRYLIKTRGQQVTLSCSPISGHRSVSWYQQTPGQGLQFLFEYFSETQRNKGNFPGRFSGRQFSNSRSEMNVSTLELGDSALYLCASSFGISGLQSVFETQYFGPGTRLLVL.

The chain couples TRBV11-2 to TRBJ2-3; unclear D gene. Per germline, CDR1 SGHAT and CDR2 FQNNGV. The CDR3 is 15 residues long. V was shortened by 0 bases and J by 0 bases, with 7 bases between the two germline ends. CDR3 DNA sequence: TGTGCCAGCAGCTTAGAGGGAATAAGCACAGATACGCAGTATTTT. Its protein product is CASSLEGISTDTQYF.

The chain combines TRBV6-5 with TRBJ2-2; 7 bases are shared with TRBD2. The germline V gene encodes CDR1 MNHEY and CDR2 SVGAGI. V dropped 4 bases and J dropped 6; count of bases not matched to a gene: 8. CDR3 size: 15 residues. This CDR3 is CASSFSGSYAGELFF. Written as DNA, the CDR3 is TGTGCCAGCAGTTTTAGCGGGTCATATGCCGGGGAGCTGTTTTTT.

J is TRBJ1-2 and V is TRBV2; 10 nucleotides line up with TRBD1. This CDR3 has 15 residues. V lost 6 bases, J lost 0 bases, and 4 bases stayed unmatched. Germline values: CDR1 SNHLY, CDR2 FYNNEI. For the CDR3, the DNA is TGTGCCAGCAGCGGGGACAGGGGACCTAACTATGGCTACACCTTC. Amino acids: CASSGDRGPNYGYTF. The full variable domain, rest sourced from reference TRBV2 and TRBJ1-2, is EPEVTQTPSHQVTQMGQEVILRCVPISNHLYFYWYRQILGQKVEFLVSFYNNEISEKSEIFDDQFSVERPDGSNFTLKIRSTKLEDSAMYFCASSGDRGPNYGYTFGSGTRLTVV.